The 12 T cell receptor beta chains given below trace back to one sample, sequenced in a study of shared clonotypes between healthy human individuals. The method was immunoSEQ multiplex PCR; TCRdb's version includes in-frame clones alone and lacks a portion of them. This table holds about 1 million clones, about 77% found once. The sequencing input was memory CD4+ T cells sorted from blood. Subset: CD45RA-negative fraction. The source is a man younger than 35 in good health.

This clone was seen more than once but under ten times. DNA of the CDR3: TGTGCCAGCAGCTTTAGCCCCCCAAACCTCGCGGGAGGGCTCCAGACCCAGTACTTC. It codes for CASSFSPPNLAGGLQTQYF. The chain is built from TRBV7-9 and TRBJ2-5, with TRBD2 identical over 9 bases. V gave up 3 bases and J gave up 6 bases; unmatched junction bases: 20. In germline, CDR1 is SEHNR, CDR2 FQNEAQ (reference sequence). The CDR3 loop spans 19 amino acids.

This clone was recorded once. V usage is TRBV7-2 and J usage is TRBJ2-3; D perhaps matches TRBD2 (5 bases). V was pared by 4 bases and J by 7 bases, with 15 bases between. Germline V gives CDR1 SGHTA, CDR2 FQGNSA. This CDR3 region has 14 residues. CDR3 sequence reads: CASSSMESGHTQYF. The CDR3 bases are TGTGCCAGCAGCTCCATGGAAAGCGGTCATACGCAGTATTTT.

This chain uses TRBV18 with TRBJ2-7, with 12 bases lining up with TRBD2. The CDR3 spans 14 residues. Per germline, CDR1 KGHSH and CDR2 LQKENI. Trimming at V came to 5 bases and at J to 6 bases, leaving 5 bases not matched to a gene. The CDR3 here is CASSATSGGVEQYF. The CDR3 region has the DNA TGTGCCAGCTCAGCGACTAGCGGGGGTGTCGAGCAGTACTTC.

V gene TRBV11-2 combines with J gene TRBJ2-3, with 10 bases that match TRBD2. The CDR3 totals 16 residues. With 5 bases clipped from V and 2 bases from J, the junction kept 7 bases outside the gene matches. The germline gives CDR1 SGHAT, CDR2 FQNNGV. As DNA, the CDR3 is TGTGCCAGCAGCCAAGCGGGGGGGCGGTCCACAGATACGCAGTATTTT. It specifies CASSQAGGRSTDTQYF.

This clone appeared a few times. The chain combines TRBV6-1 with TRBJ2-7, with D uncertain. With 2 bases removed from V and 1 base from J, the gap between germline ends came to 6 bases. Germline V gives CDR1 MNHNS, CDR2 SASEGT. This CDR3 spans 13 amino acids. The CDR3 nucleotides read TGTGCCAGCAGTGAATATCGGTCCTACGAGCAGTACTTC. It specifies CASSEYRSYEQYF.

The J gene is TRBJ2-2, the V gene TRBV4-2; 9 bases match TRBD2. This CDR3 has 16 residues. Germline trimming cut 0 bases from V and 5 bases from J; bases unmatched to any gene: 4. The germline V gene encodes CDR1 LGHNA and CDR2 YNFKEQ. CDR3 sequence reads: CASSQDLAGLTGELFF. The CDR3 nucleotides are TGTGCCAGCAGCCAAGATCTAGCGGGATTAACCGGGGAGCTGTTTTTT.

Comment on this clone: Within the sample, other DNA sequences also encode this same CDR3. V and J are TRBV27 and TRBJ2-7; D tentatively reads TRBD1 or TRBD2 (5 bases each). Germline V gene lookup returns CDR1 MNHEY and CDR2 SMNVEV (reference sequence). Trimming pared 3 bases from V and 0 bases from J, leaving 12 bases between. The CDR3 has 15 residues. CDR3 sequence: CASSFRGGSSYEQYF. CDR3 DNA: TGTGCCAGCAGTTTTCGTGGGGGTAGCTCCTACGAGCAGTACTTC.

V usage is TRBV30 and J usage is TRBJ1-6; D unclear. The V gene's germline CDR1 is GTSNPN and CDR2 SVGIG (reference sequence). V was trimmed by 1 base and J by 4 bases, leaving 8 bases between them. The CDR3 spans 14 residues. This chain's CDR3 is CAWSELWYNSPLHF. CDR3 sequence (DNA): TGTGCCTGGAGTGAGTTATGGTATAATTCACCCCTCCACTTT.

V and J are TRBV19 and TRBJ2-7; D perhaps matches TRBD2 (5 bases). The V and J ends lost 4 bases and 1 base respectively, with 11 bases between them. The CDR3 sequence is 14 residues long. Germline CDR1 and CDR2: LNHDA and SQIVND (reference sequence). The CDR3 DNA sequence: TGTGCCAGTAGTAGCCAAGCGGATTCCTACGAGCAGTACTTC. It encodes CASSSQADSYEQYF. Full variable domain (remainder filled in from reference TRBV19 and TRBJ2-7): DGGITQSPKYLFRKEGQNVTLSCEQNLNHDAMYWYRQDPGQGLRLIYYSQIVNDFQKGDIAEGYSVSREKKESFPLTVTSAQKNPTAFYLCASSSQADSYEQYFGPGTRLTVT.

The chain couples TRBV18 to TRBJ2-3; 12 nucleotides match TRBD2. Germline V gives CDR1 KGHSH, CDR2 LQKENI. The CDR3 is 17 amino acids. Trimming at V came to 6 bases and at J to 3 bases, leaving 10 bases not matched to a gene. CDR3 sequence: CASSPELAGGLTDTQYF. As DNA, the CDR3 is TGTGCCAGCTCCCCCGAACTAGCGGGGGGTCTTACAGATACGCAGTATTTT.

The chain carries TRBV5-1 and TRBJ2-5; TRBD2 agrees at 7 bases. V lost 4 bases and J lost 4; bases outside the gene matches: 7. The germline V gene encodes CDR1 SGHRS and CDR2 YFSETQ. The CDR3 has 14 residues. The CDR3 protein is CASSPPGGRETQYF. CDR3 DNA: TGCGCCAGCAGCCCCCCGGGGGGACGAGAGACCCAGTACTTC. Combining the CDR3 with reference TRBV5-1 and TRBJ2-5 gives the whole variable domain KAGVTQTPRYLIKTRGQQVTLSCSPISGHRSVSWYQQTPGQGLQFLFEYFSETQRNKGNFPGRFSGRQFSNSRSEMNVSTLELGDSALYLCASSPPGGRETQYFGPGTRLLVL.

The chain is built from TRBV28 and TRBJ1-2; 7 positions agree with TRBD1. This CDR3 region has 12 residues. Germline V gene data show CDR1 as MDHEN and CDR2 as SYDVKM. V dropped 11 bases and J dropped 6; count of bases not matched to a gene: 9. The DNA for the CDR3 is TGTGCCGGCCTGGATCAGGGGGATGGCTACACCTTC. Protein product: CAGLDQGDGYTF.